This T cell receptor beta chain was profiled in a study of cytomegalovirus exposure and HLA in healthy donors. The primer mix had 60 Vbeta and 13 Jbeta primers. The data were produced by immunoSEQ multiplex PCR, yet TCRdb's version contains in-frame clones alone and is incomplete. This sample has around 69,000 clones, with approximately 67% found just once. Each of the donors was a healthy bone marrow donor. This CDR3 spans 14 amino acids. Trimming at V came to 8 bases and at J to 9 bases, leaving 12 bases not matched to a gene. Germline-derived CDR1 and CDR2 are SNHLY and FYNNEI. The specimen sequenced was PBMCs. This TCR came from a man between 40 and 49 years old in good health and CMV-seropositive. This sequence joins TRBV2 and TRBJ2-1; the match to TRBD2 covers 8 bases. DNA of the CDR3: TGTGCCAGCGGGGAGCAGCGGGAGTGGGGTGAGCAGTTCTTC. It specifies CASGEQREWGEQFF.